This TCR beta chain was observed in a study of cytomegalovirus exposure and HLA in healthy donors. Study findings and constraints: In vitro testing confirmed a few CMV-associated chains as specific for CMV antigens.

It was with 60 Vbeta and 13 Jbeta primers that the PCR ran. Generated by immunoSEQ multiplex PCR, the TCRdb table keeps only in-frame clones and is missing some. The profile covers over 150,000 clones, with 70% to 80% appearing a single time and just under 3% taken by the ten largest. Concerning this clone itself: The target antigen is unknown.

This CDR3 comprises 13 residues. Per germline, CDR1 MNHNY and CDR2 SVGAGI (reference sequence). With 3 bases removed from V and 13 bases from J, the gap between germline ends came to 13 bases. Specimen: PBMCs. The chain employs TRBV6-6 and TRBJ1-6; D is possibly TRBD1 (6 bases). The sequence came from a male donor in good health and CMV-seronegative. DNA for the CDR3: TGTGCCAGCAGTTATGGGGACAACGCCCCCCTCCACTTT. It specifies CASSYGDNAPLHF.